This T cell receptor (beta chain) was sequenced in a study of cytomegalovirus exposure and HLA in healthy donors. The PCR made use of 60 Vbeta and 13 Jbeta primers. The assay was immunoSEQ multiplex PCR, and TCRdb's table has in-frame clones only and misses some. The repertoire holds 140,000 or so clones, with about 61% as singletons. In this sample, this clone turned up once. Germline CDR1 reads MNHEY; CDR2 reads SMNVEV (reference sequence). Trimming took off 3 bases at V and 2 bases at J, with 10 bases between the two ends. The CDR3 loop spans 14 amino acids. Sequencing input: PBMCs. The V gene is TRBV27, the J gene TRBJ2-5; D remains ambiguous. This receptor was identified in a male donor in good health and CMV-seronegative. The CDR3 loop is CASSFLGLQETQYF. The CDR3 region has the DNA TGTGCCAGCAGTTTCCTAGGCCTTCAAGAGACCCAGTACTTC.